Below, one T cell receptor (beta chain) is given with its context. Its antigen remains unknown. This specimen comes from a study of shared clonotypes between healthy human individuals. Study results and caveats: Among a handful of donors, about 4.6% of naive CD4 clonotypes were found in common. Some clonotypes were shared by all four sorted-subset donors, while others were not shared. The non-shared ones had lower generation probabilities than the shared ones.

The assay was carried out at the deep level. Assay: immunoSEQ multiplex PCR; the TCRdb copy retains only in-frame clones and omits some. The repertoire holds millions of clones, with about 92% as singletons. Trimming cost V 6 bases and J 5 bases, with 13 bases left between them. CDR1 SNHLY and CDR2 FYNNEI come from the germline V gene. CDR3 length: 13 amino acids. Sequenced sample: naive CD4+ T cells sorted from blood. The subset here: CD45RA+ positively selected. The chain uses TRBV2 and TRBJ1-1; maybe TRBD1 (5 bases). The origin of this receptor is a man between 18 and 29 years old in good health. The CDR3 bases are TGTGCCAGCAGGATGGGGGGATGGACTGAAGCTTTCTTT. Its protein is CASRMGGWTEAFF.